This TCR beta chain was found in a study of CD8+CD57+ T cells in acquired aplastic anemia listed by TCRdb under 2018. The study in broad terms: On average, sorted CD4+ and CD8+ cells yielded approximately 3 ug of extracted DNA, with a range of about 0.19 to 30 ug. Mean read counts for healthy donor samples were 10 million to 10.8 million for CD4+ cells and some 11 million for CD8+ cells.

In this study, sorted CD4+ and CD8+ T cells from the blood of healthy subjects and of severe aplastic anemia patients had their TCR repertoires deep-sequenced. Ficoll-Paque density gradient centrifugation was used to isolate peripheral blood mononuclear cells. Before DNA was extracted, CD4+ and CD8+ T cells were sorted using either FACS or magnetic beads. What the research found in general, with its limitations: Roughly 29 CD8+ CDR3 sequences were found to be shared between patients and controls, but these sequences appeared to be highly expressed in patients and within the immunodominant clones of the patients. CD8+ Simpson's diversity did not differ significantly between patients and healthy controls (P=0.060).

CDR1 SNHLY and CDR2 FYNNEI are derived from the germline V gene. Clipping removes 4 bases from V and 3 bases from J, with 4 as the unmatched junction base count. Taken from cysteine to phenylalanine, the CDR3 has 15 residues. The sequence is cut down to CDR3 DNA, 45 bases in frame from base 1. Profiling of TCR beta VDJ combinations and CDR3 sequences used genomic DNA as the template. An Illumina HiSeq 2000 was the platform used for TCR repertoire sequencing. The paper's processing steps were these. TRBV/TRBJ rearrangement plots, CDR3 size and DJ length profiles, and Simpson's diversity index were used to assess repertoires. Whichever DNA sequence was most abundant in the deep sequencing data was defined as the immunodominant clone. CDR3 amino acid sequences were screened for sharing across subjects and were compared with published repertoires and the VDJdb database. The public reads were reanalyzed by TCRdb: fastp trimming at Q25, MiXCR alignment, in-frame beta chains only. Identical CDR3 protein sequences are pooled into one entry, listed with their most common genes and DNA. V and J calls and clone size were set by TCRdb, not the authors. The sample data list some 180,000 distinct CDR3 sequences, and approximately 45% of these were observed just once. The ten most abundant clones make up around 2.9% of the sample.

This clonotype was found many times. Its antigen is unknown. No quality values exist for individual bases; no much larger clone is one base distant. The specimen sequenced was sorted CD4+, CD8+, or CD8+CD57+ T cells (not recorded which) from PBMCs. The TCR comes from a human donor in good health. The rearranged chain carries TRBV2 and TRBJ2-1; 9 central nucleotides agree with TRBD2. The DNA is as follows: TGTGCCAGCAGTGTCACTAGCGGGCTCTACAATGAGCAGTTCTTC. Its protein reads: CASSVTSGLYNEQFF.